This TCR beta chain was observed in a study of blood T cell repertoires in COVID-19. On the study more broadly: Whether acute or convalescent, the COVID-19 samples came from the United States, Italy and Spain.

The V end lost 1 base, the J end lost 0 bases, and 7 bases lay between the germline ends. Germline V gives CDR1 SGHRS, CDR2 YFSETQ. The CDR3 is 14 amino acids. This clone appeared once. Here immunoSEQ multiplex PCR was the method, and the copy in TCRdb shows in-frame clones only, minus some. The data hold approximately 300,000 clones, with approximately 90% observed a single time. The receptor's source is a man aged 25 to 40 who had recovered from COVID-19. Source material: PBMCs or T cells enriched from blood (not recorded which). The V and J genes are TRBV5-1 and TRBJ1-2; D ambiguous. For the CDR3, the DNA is TGCGCCAGCAGCTTGCACAGCACTAACTATGGCTACACCTTC. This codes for CASSLHSTNYGYTF.